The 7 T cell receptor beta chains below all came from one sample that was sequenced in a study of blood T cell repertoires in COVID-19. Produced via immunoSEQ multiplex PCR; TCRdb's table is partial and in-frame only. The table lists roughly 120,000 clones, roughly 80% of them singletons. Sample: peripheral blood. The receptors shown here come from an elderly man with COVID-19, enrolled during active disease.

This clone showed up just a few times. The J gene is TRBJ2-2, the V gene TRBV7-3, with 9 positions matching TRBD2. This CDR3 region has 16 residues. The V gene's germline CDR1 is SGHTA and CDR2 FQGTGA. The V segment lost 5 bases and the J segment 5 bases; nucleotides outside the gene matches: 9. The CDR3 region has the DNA TGTGCCAGCAGCCCTAGGGCGGGAGGGAGGACCGGGGAGCTGTTTTTT. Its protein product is CASSPRAGGRTGELFF.

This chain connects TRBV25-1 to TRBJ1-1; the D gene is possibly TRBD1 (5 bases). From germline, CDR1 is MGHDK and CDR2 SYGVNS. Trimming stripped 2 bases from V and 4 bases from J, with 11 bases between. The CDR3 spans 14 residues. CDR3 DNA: TGTGCCAGCAGTGAAGCGGGACGGGGCACTGAAGCTTTCTTT. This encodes CASSEAGRGTEAFF.

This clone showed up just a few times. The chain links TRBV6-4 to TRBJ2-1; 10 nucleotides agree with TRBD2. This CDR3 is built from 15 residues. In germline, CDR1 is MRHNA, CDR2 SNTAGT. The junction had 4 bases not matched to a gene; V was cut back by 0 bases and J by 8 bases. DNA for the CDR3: TGTGCCAGCAGTGACTCTAGCGGGAGGTTCTATGAGCAGTTCTTC. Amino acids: CASSDSSGRFYEQFF.

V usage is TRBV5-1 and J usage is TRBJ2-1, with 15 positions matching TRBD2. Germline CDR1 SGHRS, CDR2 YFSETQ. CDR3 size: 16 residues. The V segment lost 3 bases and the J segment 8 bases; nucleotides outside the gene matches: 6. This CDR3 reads CASSYWTSGRADEQFF. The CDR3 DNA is TGCGCCAGCAGCTATTGGACTAGCGGGAGGGCCGATGAGCAGTTCTTC.

Written as DNA, the CDR3 is TGTGCCAGCAGAGGACAGGGTGGTTTTGGGACTGAAGCTTTCTTT. Translating gives CASRGQGGFGTEAFF. The chain employs TRBV11-2 and TRBJ1-1; 8 bases line up with TRBD1. From germline, CDR1 is SGHAT and CDR2 FQNNGV. This CDR3 is built from 15 residues. The V and J ends lost 6 bases and 5 bases, in that order; junction bases with no gene match: 11. Filled out from reference TRBV11-2 and TRBJ1-1, the complete variable domain reads EAGVAQSPRYKIIEKRQSVAFWCNPISGHATLYWYQQILGQGPKLLIQFQNNGVVDDSQLPKDRFSAERLKGVDSTLKIQPAKLEDSAVYLCASRGQGGFGTEAFFGQGTRLTVV.

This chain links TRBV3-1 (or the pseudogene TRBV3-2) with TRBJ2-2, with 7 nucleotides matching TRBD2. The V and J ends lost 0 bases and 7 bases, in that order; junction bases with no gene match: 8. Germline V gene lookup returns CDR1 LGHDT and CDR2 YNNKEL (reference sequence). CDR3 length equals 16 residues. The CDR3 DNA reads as TGTGCCAGCAGCCAAGATCCCCGCGGGAGTTTCGGGGAGCTGTTTTTT. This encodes CASSQDPRGSFGELFF.

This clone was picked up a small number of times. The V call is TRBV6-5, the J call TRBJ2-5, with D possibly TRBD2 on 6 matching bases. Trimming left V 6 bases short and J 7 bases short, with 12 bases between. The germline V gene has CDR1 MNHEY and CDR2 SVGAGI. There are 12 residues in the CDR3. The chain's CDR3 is CASRTRSGTQYF. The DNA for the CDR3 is TGTGCCAGCAGGACTAGGTCCGGGACCCAGTACTTC.